This entry lists 14 T cell receptor beta chains sequenced from one sample in a study of T cells after posttransplantation cyclophosphamide. The data were produced by immunoSEQ multiplex PCR, yet TCRdb's version contains in-frame clones alone and is incomplete. The sample has roughly 4,600 clones, approximately 72% seen once. Busulfan-fludarabine conditioning, marrow transplant, and cyclophosphamide on days +3 and +4 were administered. Sequenced material: PBMCs, taken 362 days after allogeneic stem cell transplant with posttransplant cyclophosphamide. These receptors originate from a male patient between 60 and 69 years old who received an allogeneic stem cell transplant from an unrelated donor, was CMV-positive, and had acute GVHD only. Some T cells may be transferred from the graft donor.

This clone occurred a few times. The CDR3 nucleotides are TGTGCCAGCCTGGGACAGCTGAGCACTGAAGCTTTCTTT. Protein: CASLGQLSTEAFF. The chain is built from TRBV27 and TRBJ1-1; 7 bases agree with TRBD1. CDR3 length: 13 residues. The germline V gene encodes CDR1 MNHEY and CDR2 SMNVEV (reference sequence). Trimming took 8 bases from V and 4 from J; bases not matched to a gene: 7.

CDR3 sequence: CAPRRYNEQFF. DNA of the CDR3: TGCGCCCCCAGGAGGTACAATGAGCAGTTCTTC. The chain combines TRBV23-1 with TRBJ2-1, with D tentatively TRBD2 (5 bases). TRBV23-1 is an ORF, and what it does is uncertain. The germline V and J ends were trimmed by 11 bases and 4 bases, with 9 bases remaining between them. The CDR3 has 11 amino acids.

The chain has TRBV11-3 and TRBJ2-1; D is possibly TRBD1 (5 bases). CDR3 length: 14 amino acids. Germline V lookup: CDR1 SGHNT, CDR2 YENEEA. Trimming took off 2 bases at V and 6 bases at J, with 11 bases between the two ends. The CDR3 loop reads CASSLRGLSNEQFF. Written as DNA, the CDR3 is TGTGCCAGCAGCTTAAGGGGCTTGAGCAATGAGCAGTTCTTC.

This rearrangement joins TRBV7-2 to TRBJ1-5; maybe TRBD1 (5 bases). Trimming took 10 bases from V and 3 from J, leaving 10 bases between them. The CDR3 loop spans 12 amino acids. Per the germline V gene, CDR1 is SGHTA and CDR2 is FQGNSA. The CDR3 sequence: CATGGFNQPQHF. CDR3 DNA sequence: TGTGCCACCGGGGGGTTCAATCAGCCCCAGCATTTT.

J is TRBJ2-1 and V is TRBV6-5; 7 nucleotides line up with TRBD1. The V and J ends lost 6 bases and 6 bases, in that order; junction bases with no gene match: 11. This CDR3 region has 15 residues. Germline V CDR1 and CDR2: MNHEY, SVGAGI. The CDR3 coding sequence is TGTGCCAGCAGCACCGGGACAGCGTCTTCCAATGAGCAGTTCTTC. This translates into CASSTGTASSNEQFF.

The chain links TRBV5-4 to TRBJ1-2, with TRBD1 matching over 9 bases. Germline V gives CDR1 SGHNT, CDR2 YYREEE (reference sequence). Germline trimming cut 0 bases from V and 4 bases from J; bases unmatched to any gene: 7. This CDR3 is built from 16 residues. The CDR3 spells CASSLEGQGWTYGYTF. CDR3 sequence (DNA): TGTGCCAGCAGCTTGGAAGGACAGGGGTGGACCTATGGCTACACCTTC.

The J gene is TRBJ2-2, the V gene TRBV6-6; D might be TRBD1 (6 bases). The germline gives CDR1 MNHNY, CDR2 SVGAGI (reference sequence). V was cut by 5 bases and J by 6 bases, with 7 bases left in between. This CDR3 contains 12 residues. CDR3 residues: CASSGGPGELFF. The DNA of the CDR3 is TGTGCCAGCAGTGGGGGCCCCGGGGAGCTGTTTTTT.

J is TRBJ2-5 and V is TRBV19; 7 bases agree with TRBD1. The CDR3 sequence is 15 residues long. Germline trimming cut 6 bases from V and 4 bases from J; bases unmatched to any gene: 11. The germline CDR1 and CDR2 sequences are LNHDA and SQIVND (reference sequence). CDR3 protein: CASRPTGVGVETQYF. In nucleotides, the CDR3 is TGTGCCAGTAGACCTACAGGGGTAGGGGTAGAGACCCAGTACTTC.

The V gene is TRBV5-1, the J gene TRBJ2-7; a weak D match, TRBD2 (5 bases). V dropped 0 bases and J dropped 0 bases, with 10 bases sitting between them. Germline loops: CDR1 SGHRS, CDR2 YFSETQ. This CDR3 region has 15 residues. CDR3 in amino acids: CASSLELGSSYEQYF. CDR3 sequence (DNA): TGCGCCAGCAGCTTGGAACTAGGGAGCTCCTACGAGCAGTACTTC.

V and J are TRBV7-9 and TRBJ1-6; 8 positions match TRBD1. The germline V gene has CDR1 SEHNR and CDR2 FQNEAQ (reference sequence). After removal of 0 bases from V and 7 bases from J, the junction contained 2 bases not matched to a gene. The CDR3 extends over 15 amino acids. CDR3 in DNA: TGTGCCAGCAGCTTAGCGGGGACAGGAAATTCACCCCTCCACTTT. Residues: CASSLAGTGNSPLHF.

This clone was seen a handful of times. The V call is TRBV5-6, the J call TRBJ2-3; 8 nucleotides line up with TRBD2. Germline values: CDR1 SGHDT, CDR2 YYEEEE. V lost 4 bases to trimming and J lost 4 bases; unmatched junction nucleotides: 5. The length of the CDR3 is 14 residues. The CDR3 DNA follows: TGTGCCAGCAGCCGGACTAGCTGGCCAGATACGCAGTATTTT. It translates to CASSRTSWPDTQYF.

The CDR3 DNA follows: TGCGCCAGCAGCCAACAGGGTGGCTATGGCTACACCTTC. Residues: CASSQQGGYGYTF. The chain joins TRBV4-1 to TRBJ1-2, with D possibly matching TRBD1 (5 bases). Germline values: CDR1 MGHRA, CDR2 YSYEKL. The ends were cut back, 2 bases at V and 4 bases at J, with 8 bases in the middle. The CDR3 runs to 13 residues.

This clone has more than one count but fewer than ten. J is TRBJ2-1 and V is TRBV20-1; the match to TRBD1 covers 9 bases. The CDR3 covers 11 residues. The germline CDR1 and CDR2 sequences are DFQATT and SNEGSKA (reference sequence). The ends lost 6 bases at V and 14 bases at J; junction bases unmatched: 8. The CDR3 bases are TGCAGTGCCGGGGACAGGGCGGGTGAGTTCTTC. Translated, it gives CSAGDRAGEFF.

This clone has just one count. The chain couples TRBV4-3 to TRBJ1-1; TRBD1 is a possible D gene (5 bases). CDR3 length: 17 amino acids. V lost 0 bases, J lost 5 bases, and 19 bases lay in between. Germline loops: CDR1 LGHNA, CDR2 YSLEER. CDR3 loop: CASSQDLGPKGKTEAFF. For the CDR3, the DNA is TGCGCCAGCAGCCAAGATCTGGGCCCCAAGGGGAAAACTGAAGCTTTCTTT.